The 9 T cell receptor beta chains below all came from one sample that was sequenced in a study of blood T cell repertoires in COVID-19. TCRdb's copy holds only in-frame clones and misses some; the assay was immunoSEQ multiplex PCR. This table has 71,000 or so clones, about 79% appearing once. The sample taken for sequencing was peripheral blood. These receptors originate from a man between 65 and 80 years old with acute or convalescent COVID-19.

The chain couples TRBV28 to TRBJ2-5; TRBD2 matches at 7 bases. Germline V CDR1 and CDR2: MDHEN, SYDVKM. V trimming: 6 bases; J trimming: 5 bases; junction bases outside the gene matches: 15. This CDR3 has 16 residues. Here the CDR3 DNA reads TGTGCCAGCAGACTTCGTCGGGCGGGAGTCGTTGAGACCCAGTACTTC. Amino acids: CASRLRRAGVVETQYF.

This chain links TRBV20-1 with TRBJ2-1; no clear D gene. Looked up from germline, CDR1 is DFQATT and CDR2 is SNEGSKA (reference sequence). Trimming stripped 0 bases from V and 14 bases from J, with 11 bases between. The CDR3 spans 11 residues. The CDR3 is CSARDPPSEFF. In nucleotides, the CDR3 is TGCAGTGCTAGAGATCCCCCCTCGGAGTTCTTC.

This clone was detected only once. The genes are TRBV27 and TRBJ1-6, with 8 nucleotides matching TRBD1. The CDR3 length is 13 residues. CDR1 is MNHEY and CDR2 is SMNVEV in the germline V gene (reference sequence). V dropped 3 bases and J dropped 8; count of bases not matched to a gene: 0. The CDR3 is CASSLTGDSPLHF. Written as DNA, the CDR3 is TGTGCCAGCAGTTTGACAGGGGATTCACCCCTCCACTTT.

CDR3 residues: CASSLEGGQGSSYNEQFF. In DNA, the CDR3 is TGTGCCAGCAGCTTGGAAGGAGGGCAGGGCAGCTCCTACAATGAGCAGTTCTTC. This chain links TRBV5-6 with TRBJ2-1; D possibly corresponds to TRBD2 (6 bases). The V end was cut by 0 bases, the J end by 0 bases, with 16 bases between. The CDR3 covers 18 residues. The germline CDR1 and CDR2 sequences are SGHDT and YYEEEE. Full variable domain (remainder filled in from reference TRBV5-6 and TRBJ2-1): DAGVTQSPTHLIKTRGQQVTLRCSPKSGHDTVSWYQQALGQGPQFIFQYYEEEERQRGNFPDRFSGHQFPNYSSELNVNALLLGDSALYLCASSLEGGQGSSYNEQFFGPGTRLTVL.

V is TRBV5-1 and J is TRBJ1-1; D not resolved. The CDR3 consists of 14 residues. Trimming took 4 bases from V and 0 from J, leaving 10 bases between them. Germline CDR1 SGHRS, CDR2 YFSETQ. CDR3 protein: CASSPGLLNTEAFF. The DNA for the CDR3 is TGCGCCAGCAGCCCCGGACTGTTGAACACTGAAGCTTTCTTT.

The chain uses TRBV11-2 and TRBJ2-2, with TRBD2 matching over 8 bases. Losses at the gene ends were 0 bases for V and 1 base for J; bases not matched to a gene: 4. CDR3 length equals 17 residues. Germline lookup yields CDR1 SGHAT and CDR2 FQNNGV. The DNA of the CDR3 is TGTGCCAGCAGCTTAGATCGAGCGGGGGTGAACACCGGGGAGCTGTTTTTT. Its protein product is CASSLDRAGVNTGELFF.

This clone has a handful of counts. V gene TRBV10-2 combines with J gene TRBJ2-7; D not certain. The germline CDR1 and CDR2 sequences are WSHSY and SAAADI. The CDR3 is made up of 12 amino acids. Trimming removed 5 bases at V and 6 bases at J, with 11 bases between. Here the CDR3 DNA reads TGCGCCAGCAGTATACTTAATATCGAGCAGTACTTC. Translated: CASSILNIEQYF.

The rearrangement uses TRBV28 and TRBJ1-6; tentatively, D is TRBD1 (6 bases). Germline V gene sequence: CDR1 MDHEN, CDR2 SYDVKM. The germline V and J ends were trimmed by 6 bases and 10 bases, with 13 bases remaining between them. The CDR3 totals 13 residues. The CDR3 DNA sequence: TGTGCCAGCAGGGGGCAGGGGCAATCACCCCTCCACTTT. Amino acid sequence: CASRGQGQSPLHF.

This clone has just one count. V is TRBV10-3 and J is TRBJ2-7; possibly TRBD2 for D (5 bases). In germline, CDR1 is ENHRY, CDR2 SYGVKD. This CDR3 has 15 amino acids. V gave up 2 bases and J gave up 0 bases, with 11 bases separating them. The CDR3 sequence: CAISELQRSSYEQYF. In DNA, the CDR3 is TGTGCCATCAGTGAGCTACAGCGGAGCTCCTACGAGCAGTACTTC.